The present T cell receptor (beta chain) was sequenced within a study of regulatory T cells in long-lasting Graves disease. Study-level results: New patients shared 800 to 1,000 public clonotypes, and persistent patients shared more, with over 2,500.

Investigators prepared the TCR beta libraries by applying iRepertoire HTBI primers and Arm-PCR of CDR3 regions. TCRdb ran MiXCR on the multiplex PCR reads and lists one entry per CDR3 protein. The sample consists of approximately 440,000 distinct CDR3 sequences, around 15% of them appearing once. The table lists this clonotype with many counts. What it binds is unknown. Time point here: newly diagnosed GD, antithyroid drugs for less than 3 months. PBMCs provided the RNA from which the TCR library was made. This CDR3 is 16 amino acids long. Germline V gene sequence: CDR1 SGHTA, CDR2 FQGNSA. V shed 1 base and J shed 1 base, with 13 bases lying between them. The same sample was also used in a study of T cells in Graves' hyperthyroidism and ophthalmopathy. As that report states: Orbital computed tomography and thyroid ultrasound, together with serum TRAb and thyroxine and clinical symptoms, were used for diagnoses. Median prediction lead before ophthalmopathy onset was about 6.7 months with the model.

This receptor was obtained from a man aged 40-49 years with Graves disease. The sample was peripheral blood mononuclear cells (PBMCs), taken at new diagnosis, from a patient treated with antithyroid drugs. This rearrangement joins TRBV7-2 to TRBJ2-5, with D possibly being TRBD2 (6 bases). The CDR3 sequence: CASSLGQVGGQETQYF. CDR3 DNA: TGTGCCAGCAGCTTAGGCCAGGTGGGGGGCCAAGAGACCCAGTACTTC.